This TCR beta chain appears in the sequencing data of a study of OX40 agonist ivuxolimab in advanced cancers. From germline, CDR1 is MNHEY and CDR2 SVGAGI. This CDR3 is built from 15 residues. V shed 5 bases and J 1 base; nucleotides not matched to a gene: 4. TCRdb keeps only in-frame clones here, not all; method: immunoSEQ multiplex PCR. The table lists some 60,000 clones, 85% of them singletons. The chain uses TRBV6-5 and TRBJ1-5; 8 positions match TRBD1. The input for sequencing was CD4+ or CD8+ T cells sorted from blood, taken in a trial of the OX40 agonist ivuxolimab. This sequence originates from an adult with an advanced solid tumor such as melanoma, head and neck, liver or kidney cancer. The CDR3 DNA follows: TGTGCCAGCAGTACGACAGGGGACAGCAATCAGCCCCAGCATTTT. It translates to CASSTTGDSNQPQHF.